A single T cell receptor (beta chain) is shown here with its context. 60 Vbeta and 13 Jbeta primers were used in PCR. Data came from immunoSEQ multiplex PCR; TCRdb stores just in-frame clones and leaves some out. The sample records 99,000 or so clones, over 9.5% being singletons. The germline V gene has CDR1 MDHEN and CDR2 SYDVKM. J lost 9 bases, V lost 8 bases, and 16 bases had no gene match. This CDR3 has 16 residues. These data come from a study of cytomegalovirus exposure and HLA in healthy donors. The TCR comes from a man aged 35-49 years in good health and CMV-seropositive. Sequenced: PBMCs. The rearrangement uses TRBV28 and TRBJ1-6, with 7 positions matching TRBD1. The DNA of the CDR3 is TGTGCCAGCCAGGGGGGAAGTATGGTTTTTGTTTCACCCCTCCACTTT. Protein product: CASQGGSMVFVSPLHF.